The source of this T cell receptor (beta chain) is a study of cytomegalovirus exposure and HLA in healthy donors (dated by TCRdb to about 2017). General notes on the study: A later analysis indicated that the 120 or so validation repertoires were generated on the platform also employed for the 720 or so repertoires of the first cohort. The aim of the study was to test whether cataloging public T cell receptors could identify signatures of past pathogen exposure. High-throughput TCR immunosequencing, statistical association of individual TCRs with disease status, and machine learning were combined to predict cytomegalovirus infection status. Along with the roughly 670-subject first cohort, a separate validation cohort of over a hundred different subjects was used. What the authors observed across the whole study: The study listed 170 or so TCR beta chains as associated with cytomegalovirus. The validation cohort had no HLA typing available for a later analysis, so co-occurrence within that cohort was assessed over all 130 or so repertoires. Most TCR sequences were seen in very few donors, while some public TCRs were found in many individuals. In a later analysis, TCRs clustered in the first cohort were found to also tend to co-occur in the 120 validation repertoires, with about 93% of cluster scores above 0. Cytomegalovirus status was reported to be diagnosed by the classifier with high specificity and sensitivity in both the original and validation cohorts. In vitro tests confirmed that a few of the cytomegalovirus-associated TCR beta chains recognize cytomegalovirus antigens. According to the authors, the approach could potentially be generalized to other disease states and immunological phenotypes.

As concerns this clone: What antigen it recognizes has not been identified. No per-base quality is available; no much larger clone lies one base away.

The library was produced with the immunoSEQ multiplex PCR assay. Processing in the source paper ran as follows. To diagnose cytomegalovirus status from the catalog of TCR beta chain sequences, a statistical classification framework was built. TCRdb carries this immuneACCESS record with in-frame sequences only. Its versions omit some clonotypes, under half of them owing to an unresolved V gene in the studies checked, with the rest unexplained. Clone size and the V and J calls come from that table; the DNA yielded D and trimming. The sample table shows more than 250,000 clones, and 86% are seen once. The ten largest account for 0.7% to 0.85% of the sample. Counted from cysteine to phenylalanine, this CDR3 has 13 amino acids. Only the CDR3 part of the read is kept: 39 bases, read in frame from the first base. Per the germline V gene, SGHRS is the CDR1 and YFSETQ is the CDR2. At the junction V is shortened by 4 bases and J by 6 bases, with 14 bases in between.

The donors were included in the validation cohort of 100 to 150 subjects, a group kept apart from the 666-subject first cohort. The V and J segments used are TRBV5-1 and TRBJ2-7; matching of 5 bases hints at TRBD2 as the D gene. This clonotype was sampled from a woman aged 18-30 years in good health and CMV-seronegative. Material: PBMCs. The CDR3 region: CASSQDHRGEQYF. The DNA sequence is given as TGCGCCAGCAGCCAAGACCATCGGGGCGAGCAGTACTTC.